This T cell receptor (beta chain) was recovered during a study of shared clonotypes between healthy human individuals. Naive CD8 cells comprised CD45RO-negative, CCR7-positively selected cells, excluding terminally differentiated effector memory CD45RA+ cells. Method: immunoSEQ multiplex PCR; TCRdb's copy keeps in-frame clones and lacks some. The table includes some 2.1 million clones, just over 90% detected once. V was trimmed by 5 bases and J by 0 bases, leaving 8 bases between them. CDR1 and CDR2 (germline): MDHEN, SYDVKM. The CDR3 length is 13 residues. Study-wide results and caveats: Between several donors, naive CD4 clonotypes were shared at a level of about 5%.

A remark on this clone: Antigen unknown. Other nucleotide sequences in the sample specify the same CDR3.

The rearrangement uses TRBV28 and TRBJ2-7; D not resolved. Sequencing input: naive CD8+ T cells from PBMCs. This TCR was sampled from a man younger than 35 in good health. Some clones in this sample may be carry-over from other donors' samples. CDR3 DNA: TGTGCCAGCAGTCTCGACAACTCCTACGAGCAGTACTTC. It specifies CASSLDNSYEQYF.